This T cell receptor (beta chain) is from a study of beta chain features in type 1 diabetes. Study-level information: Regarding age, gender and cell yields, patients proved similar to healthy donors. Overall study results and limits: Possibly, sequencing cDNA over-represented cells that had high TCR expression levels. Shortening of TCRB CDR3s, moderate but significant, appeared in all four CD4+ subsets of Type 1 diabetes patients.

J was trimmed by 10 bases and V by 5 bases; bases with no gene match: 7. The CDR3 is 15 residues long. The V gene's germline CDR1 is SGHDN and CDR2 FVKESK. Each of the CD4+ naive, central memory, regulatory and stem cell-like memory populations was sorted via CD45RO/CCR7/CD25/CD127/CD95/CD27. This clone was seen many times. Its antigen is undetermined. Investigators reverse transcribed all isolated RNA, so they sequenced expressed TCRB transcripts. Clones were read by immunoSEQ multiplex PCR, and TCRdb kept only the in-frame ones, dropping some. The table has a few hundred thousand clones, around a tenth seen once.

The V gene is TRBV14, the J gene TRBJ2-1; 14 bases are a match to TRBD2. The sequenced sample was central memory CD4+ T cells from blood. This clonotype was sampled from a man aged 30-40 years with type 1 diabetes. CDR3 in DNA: TGTGCCAGCAGCGTACGACTAGCGGGAGGGGAGGAGCAGTTCTTC. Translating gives CASSVRLAGGEEQFF.